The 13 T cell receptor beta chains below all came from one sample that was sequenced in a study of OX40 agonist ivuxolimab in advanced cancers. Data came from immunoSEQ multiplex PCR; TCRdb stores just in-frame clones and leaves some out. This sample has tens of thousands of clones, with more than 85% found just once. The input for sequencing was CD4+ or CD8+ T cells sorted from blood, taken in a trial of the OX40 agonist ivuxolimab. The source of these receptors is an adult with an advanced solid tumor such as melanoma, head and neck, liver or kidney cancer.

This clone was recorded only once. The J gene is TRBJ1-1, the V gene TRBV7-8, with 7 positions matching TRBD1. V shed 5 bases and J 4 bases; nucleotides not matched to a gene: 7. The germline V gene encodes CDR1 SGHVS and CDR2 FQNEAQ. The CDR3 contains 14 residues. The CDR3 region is CASSARQGGTEAFF. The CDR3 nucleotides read TGTGCCAGCAGCGCCCGACAGGGAGGCACTGAAGCTTTCTTT.

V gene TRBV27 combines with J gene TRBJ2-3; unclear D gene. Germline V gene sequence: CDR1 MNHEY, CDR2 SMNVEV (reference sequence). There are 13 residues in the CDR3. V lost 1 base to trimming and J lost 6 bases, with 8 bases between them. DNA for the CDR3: TGTGCCAGCAGTTTATGGTTCGGGGATACGCAGTATTTT. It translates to CASSLWFGDTQYF.

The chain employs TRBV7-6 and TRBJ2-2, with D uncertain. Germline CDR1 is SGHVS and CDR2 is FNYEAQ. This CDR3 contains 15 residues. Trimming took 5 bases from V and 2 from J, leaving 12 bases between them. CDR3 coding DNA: TGTGCCAGCAGCAGACCGGACCACAACACCGGGGAGCTGTTTTTT. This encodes CASSRPDHNTGELFF.

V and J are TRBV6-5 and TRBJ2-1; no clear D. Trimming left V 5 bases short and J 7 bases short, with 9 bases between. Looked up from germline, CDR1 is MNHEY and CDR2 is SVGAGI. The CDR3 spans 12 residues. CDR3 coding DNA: TGTGCCAGCAGTCCGGTTGCTAATGAGCAGTTCTTC. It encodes CASSPVANEQFF.

The CDR3 loop reads CASSVGDYPYEQYF. CDR3 nucleotides: TGTGCCAGCAGCGTCGGGGACTACCCTTACGAGCAGTACTTC. The genes are TRBV9 and TRBJ2-7; the match to TRBD2 covers 7 bases. Germline values: CDR1 SGDLS, CDR2 YYNGEE. The V and J ends lost 2 bases and 4 bases, in that order; junction bases with no gene match: 6. The CDR3 contains 14 residues.

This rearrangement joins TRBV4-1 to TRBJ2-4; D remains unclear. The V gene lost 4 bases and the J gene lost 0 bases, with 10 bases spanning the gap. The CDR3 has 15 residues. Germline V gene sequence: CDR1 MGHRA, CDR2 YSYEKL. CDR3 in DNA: TGCGCCAGCAGCCCCCTGAGTACAGCCAAAAACATTCAGTACTTC. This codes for CASSPLSTAKNIQYF.

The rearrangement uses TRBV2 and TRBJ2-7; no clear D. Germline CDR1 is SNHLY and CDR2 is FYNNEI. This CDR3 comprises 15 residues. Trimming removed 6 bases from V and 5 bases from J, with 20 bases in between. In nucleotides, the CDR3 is TGTGCCAGCAGGCCTTCCGTATCCGTCCTGGACGAGCAGTACTTC. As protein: CASRPSVSVLDEQYF. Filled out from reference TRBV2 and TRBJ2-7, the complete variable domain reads EPEVTQTPSHQVTQMGQEVILRCVPISNHLYFYWYRQILGQKVEFLVSFYNNEISEKSEIFDDQFSVERPDGSNFTLKIRSTKLEDSAMYFCASRPSVSVLDEQYFGPGTRLTVT.

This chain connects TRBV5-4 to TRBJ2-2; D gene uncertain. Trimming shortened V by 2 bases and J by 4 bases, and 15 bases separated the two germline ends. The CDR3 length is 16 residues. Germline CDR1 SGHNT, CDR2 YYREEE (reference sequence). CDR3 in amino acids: CASSFDGEEVTGELFF. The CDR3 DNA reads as TGTGCCAGCAGCTTCGATGGGGAAGAGGTCACCGGGGAGCTGTTTTTT.

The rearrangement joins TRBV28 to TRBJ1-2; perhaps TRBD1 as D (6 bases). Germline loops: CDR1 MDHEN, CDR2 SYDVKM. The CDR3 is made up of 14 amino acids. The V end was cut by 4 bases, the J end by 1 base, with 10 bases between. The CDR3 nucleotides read TGTGCCAGCAGTTCCAGGGGTGGTAACTATGGCTACACCTTC. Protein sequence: CASSSRGGNYGYTF.

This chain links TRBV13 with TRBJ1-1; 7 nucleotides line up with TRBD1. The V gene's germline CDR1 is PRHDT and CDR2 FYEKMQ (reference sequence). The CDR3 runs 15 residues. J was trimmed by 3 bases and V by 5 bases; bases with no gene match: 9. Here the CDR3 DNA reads TGTGCCAGCAGCCTCTACAGGGGTAAAGACACTGAAGCTTTCTTT. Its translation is CASSLYRGKDTEAFF.

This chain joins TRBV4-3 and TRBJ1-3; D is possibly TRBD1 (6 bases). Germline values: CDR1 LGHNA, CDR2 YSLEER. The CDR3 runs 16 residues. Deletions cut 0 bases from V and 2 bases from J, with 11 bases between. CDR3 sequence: CASSQDLGAAGNTIYF. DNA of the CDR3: TGCGCCAGCAGCCAAGACCTGGGGGCGGCTGGAAACACCATATATTTT.

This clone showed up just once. This CDR3 reads CASSFLSYNEQFF. Written as DNA, the CDR3 is TGTGCCAGCAGCTTCCTCTCCTACAATGAGCAGTTCTTC. The chain couples TRBV5-8 to TRBJ2-1; D remains ambiguous. Per germline, CDR1 SGHTS and CDR2 YDEGEE. CDR3 length: 13 amino acids. With 2 bases removed from V and 0 bases from J, the gap between germline ends came to 3 bases.

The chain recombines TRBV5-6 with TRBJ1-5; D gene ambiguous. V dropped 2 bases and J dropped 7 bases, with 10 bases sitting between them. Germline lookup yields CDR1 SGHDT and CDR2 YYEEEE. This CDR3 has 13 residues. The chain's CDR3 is CASSFGVGQPQHF. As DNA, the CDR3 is TGTGCCAGCAGCTTTGGGGTCGGGCAGCCCCAGCATTTT. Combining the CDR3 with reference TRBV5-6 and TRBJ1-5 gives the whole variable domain DAGVTQSPTHLIKTRGQQVTLRCSPKSGHDTVSWYQQALGQGPQFIFQYYEEEERQRGNFPDRFSGHQFPNYSSELNVNALLLGDSALYLCASSFGVGQPQHFGDGTRLSIL.